This passage covers 8 T cell receptor beta chains from one sample sequenced in a study of blood T cells in healthy people across ages. A second PCR, run for about 7 to 11 cycles, used a sample-barcoded 5' primer plus a J-beta primer mix. TCRdb re-called the 5' RACE reads through MiXCR, storing one row per CDR3 protein. This sample yields roughly 1.4 million distinct CDR3 sequences, of which roughly 59% are seen a single time; over 6.5% belongs to the top ten. The sample comprised blood. These receptors were obtained from a man between 18 and 35 years old in good health.

This chain connects TRBV4-3 to TRBJ2-7, with 9 bases fitting TRBD2. The CDR3 length is 17 residues. V lost 0 bases, J lost 2 bases, and 8 bases stayed unmatched. In germline, CDR1 is LGHNA, CDR2 YSLEER. The CDR3 sequence: CASSQDFTSGRTYEQYF. Written as DNA, the CDR3 is TGCGCCAGCAGCCAAGATTTTACTAGCGGGCGAACCTACGAGCAGTACTTC.

The chain joins TRBV6-5 to TRBJ2-3; D call uncertain. CDR1 is MNHEY, CDR2 SVGAGI, per germline. The CDR3 sequence is 14 residues long. V was cut by 3 bases and J by 5 bases, with 12 bases left in between. The CDR3 DNA is TGTGCCAGCAGTTATGTCCGTCGCAGAGATACGCAGTATTTT. Its protein is CASSYVRRRDTQYF.

V is TRBV5-1 and J is TRBJ2-1, with 7 bases lining up with TRBD2. Germline assignment: CDR1 SGHRS and CDR2 YFSETQ. The length of the CDR3 is 14 residues. V shed 3 bases and J 4 bases; nucleotides not matched to a gene: 4. CDR3 protein: CASSWGEGYNEQFF. CDR3 bases: TGCGCCAGCAGCTGGGGGGAGGGGTACAATGAGCAGTTCTTC.

This clonotype came up a few times. This chain uses TRBV27 with TRBJ2-4, with 11 bases that match TRBD2. Germline values: CDR1 MNHEY, CDR2 SMNVEV (reference sequence). The CDR3 spans 16 residues. Germline trimming cut 3 bases from V and 8 bases from J; bases unmatched to any gene: 9. The DNA of the CDR3 is TGTGCCAGCAGTTTGATTAGCGGGAGGGCCGGGGACATTCAGTACTTC. As protein: CASSLISGRAGDIQYF.

This chain joins TRBV27 and TRBJ2-7; TRBD1 matches 8 bases. The junction had 10 bases not matched to a gene; V was cut back by 8 bases and J by 1 base. Germline CDR1 is MNHEY and CDR2 is SMNVEV (reference sequence). The CDR3 is made up of 15 amino acids. The CDR3 bases are TGTGCCAGCGGGGGAGGACAGGGCGCTTCCTACGAGCAGTACTTC. Translated, it gives CASGGGQGASYEQYF.

This clonotype has just a few counts. The V gene is TRBV20-1, the J gene TRBJ2-5; 7 bases are shared with TRBD2. Trimming removed 3 bases from V and 0 bases from J; junction bases left unmatched: 13. CDR1 and CDR2 from the germline V gene are DFQATT and SNEGSKA (reference sequence). The CDR3 loop spans 17 amino acids. CDR3 amino acids: CSASIFMASGDQETQYF. The CDR3 DNA follows: TGCAGTGCTAGTATATTTATGGCTAGCGGAGACCAAGAGACCCAGTACTTC.

The V and J genes are TRBV10-3 and TRBJ2-5, with TRBD2 matching over 8 bases. The tail of the sequence fits TRBJ2-7 better, so the J call may be wrong. The CDR3 has 13 residues. Germline V gene lookup returns CDR1 ENHRY and CDR2 SYGVKD. The CDR3 protein is CAAGPGLASEQYF. For the CDR3, the DNA is TGTGCCGCAGGCCCAGGACTAGCATCCGAGCAGTACTTC.

The V gene is TRBV30, the J gene TRBJ1-1, with D tentatively TRBD1 (5 bases). Trimming left V 3 bases short and J 1 base short, with 9 bases between. The CDR3 covers 13 residues. In germline, CDR1 is GTSNPN, CDR2 SVGIG (reference sequence). The CDR3 sequence: CAWRLQANTEAFF. The CDR3 DNA sequence: TGTGCCTGGAGGTTACAGGCGAACACTGAAGCTTTCTTT.